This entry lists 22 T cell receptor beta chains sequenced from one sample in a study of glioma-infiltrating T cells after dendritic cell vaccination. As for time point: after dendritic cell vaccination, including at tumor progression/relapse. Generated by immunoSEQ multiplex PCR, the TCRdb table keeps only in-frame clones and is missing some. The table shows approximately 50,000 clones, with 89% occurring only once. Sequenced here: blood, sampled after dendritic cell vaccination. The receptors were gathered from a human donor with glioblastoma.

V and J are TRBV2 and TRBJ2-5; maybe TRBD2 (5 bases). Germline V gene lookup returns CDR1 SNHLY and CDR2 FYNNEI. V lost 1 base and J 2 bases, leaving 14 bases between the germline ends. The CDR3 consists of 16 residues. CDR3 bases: TGTGCCAGCAGTGAAGTCGGTTCGGGGAAACAAGAGACCCAGTACTTC. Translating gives CASSEVGSGKQETQYF.

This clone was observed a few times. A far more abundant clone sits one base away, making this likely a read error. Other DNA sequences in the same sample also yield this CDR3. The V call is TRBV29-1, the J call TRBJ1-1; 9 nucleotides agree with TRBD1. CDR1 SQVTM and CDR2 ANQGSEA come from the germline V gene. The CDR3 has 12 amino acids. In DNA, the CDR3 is TGCAGCGTGGCAACAGGGGGCACTGAAGCCTTCTTT. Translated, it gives CSVATGGTEAFF.

The CDR3 DNA sequence: TGTGCCAGCGTTGCCCAGACTCCCCCTTACAATGAGCAGTTCTTC. This encodes CASVAQTPPYNEQFF. The chain links TRBV28 to TRBJ2-1, with D uncertain. V was trimmed by 8 bases and J by 4 bases, leaving 18 bases between them. Germline V gene lookup returns CDR1 MDHEN and CDR2 SYDVKM. This CDR3 spans 15 amino acids.

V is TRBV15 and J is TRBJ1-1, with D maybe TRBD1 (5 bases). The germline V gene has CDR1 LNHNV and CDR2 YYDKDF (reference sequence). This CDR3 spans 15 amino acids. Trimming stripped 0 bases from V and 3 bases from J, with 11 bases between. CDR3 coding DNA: TGTGCCACCAGCAGAGATCTGGGGGGGTACACTGAAGCTTTCTTT. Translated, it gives CATSRDLGGYTEAFF.

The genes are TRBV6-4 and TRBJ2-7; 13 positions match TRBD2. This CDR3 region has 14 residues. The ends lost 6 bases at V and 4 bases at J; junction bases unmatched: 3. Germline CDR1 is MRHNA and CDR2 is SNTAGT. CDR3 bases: TGTGCCAGCAGAGGGACTAGCGGGGCATACGAGCAGTACTTC. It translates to CASRGTSGAYEQYF.

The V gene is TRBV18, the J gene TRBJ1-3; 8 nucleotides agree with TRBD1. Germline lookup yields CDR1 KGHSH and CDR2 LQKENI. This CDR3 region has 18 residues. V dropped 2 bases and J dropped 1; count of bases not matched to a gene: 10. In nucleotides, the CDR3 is TGTGCCAGCTCACCAGGGACAGGTCTAGGGTCTTCTGGAAACACCATATATTTT. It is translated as CASSPGTGLGSSGNTIYF. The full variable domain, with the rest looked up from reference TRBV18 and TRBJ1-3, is NAGVMQNPRHLVRRRGQEARLRCSPMKGHSHVYWYRQLPEEGLKFMVYLQKENIIDESGMPKERFSAEFPKEGPSILRIQQVVRGDSAAYFCASSPGTGLGSSGNTIYFGEGSWLTVV.

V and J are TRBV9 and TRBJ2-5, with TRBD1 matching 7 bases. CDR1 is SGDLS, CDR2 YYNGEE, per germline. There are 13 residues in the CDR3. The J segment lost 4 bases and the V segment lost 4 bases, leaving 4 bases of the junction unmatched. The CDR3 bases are TGTGCCAGCAGCACCCAGGGGGTAGAGACCCAGTACTTC. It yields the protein CASSTQGVETQYF. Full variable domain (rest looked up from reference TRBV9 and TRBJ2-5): DSGVTQTPKHLITATGQRVTLRCSPRSGDLSVYWYQQSLDQGLQFLIQYYNGEERAKGNILERFSAQQFPDLHSELNLSSLELGDSALYFCASSTQGVETQYFGPGTRLLVL.

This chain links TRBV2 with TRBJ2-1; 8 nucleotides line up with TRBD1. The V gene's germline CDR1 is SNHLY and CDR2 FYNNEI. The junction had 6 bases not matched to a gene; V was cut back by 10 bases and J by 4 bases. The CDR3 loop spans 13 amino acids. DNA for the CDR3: TGTGCCACCACGGGACAGGTATACAATGAGCAGTTCTTC. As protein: CATTGQVYNEQFF.

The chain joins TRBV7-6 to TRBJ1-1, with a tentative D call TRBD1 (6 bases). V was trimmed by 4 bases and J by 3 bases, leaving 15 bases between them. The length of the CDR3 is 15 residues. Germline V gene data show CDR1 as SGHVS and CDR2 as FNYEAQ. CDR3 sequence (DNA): TGTGCCAGCAGCTCCCGGACAGTATTGGACACTGAAGCTTTCTTT. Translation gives CASSSRTVLDTEAFF.

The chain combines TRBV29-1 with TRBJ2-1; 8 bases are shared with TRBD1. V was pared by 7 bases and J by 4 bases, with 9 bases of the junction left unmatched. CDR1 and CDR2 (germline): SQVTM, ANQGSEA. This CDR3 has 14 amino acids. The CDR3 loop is CSALDRGRYNEQFF. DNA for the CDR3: TGCAGCGCTCTAGACAGGGGCAGGTACAATGAGCAGTTCTTC.

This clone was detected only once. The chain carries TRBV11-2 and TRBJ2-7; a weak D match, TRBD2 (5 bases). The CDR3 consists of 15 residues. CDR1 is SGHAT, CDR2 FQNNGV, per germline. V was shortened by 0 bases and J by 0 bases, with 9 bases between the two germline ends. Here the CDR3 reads CASSLDPGSSYEQYF. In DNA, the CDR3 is TGTGCCAGCAGCTTAGACCCGGGAAGCTCCTACGAGCAGTACTTC.

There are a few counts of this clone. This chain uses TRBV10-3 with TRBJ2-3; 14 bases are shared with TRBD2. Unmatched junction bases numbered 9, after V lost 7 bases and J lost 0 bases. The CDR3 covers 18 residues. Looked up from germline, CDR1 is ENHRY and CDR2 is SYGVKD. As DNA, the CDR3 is TGTGCCATCAATGGACTAGCGGGAGGCGGGAATAGCACAGATACGCAGTATTTT. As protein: CAINGLAGGGNSTDTQYF.

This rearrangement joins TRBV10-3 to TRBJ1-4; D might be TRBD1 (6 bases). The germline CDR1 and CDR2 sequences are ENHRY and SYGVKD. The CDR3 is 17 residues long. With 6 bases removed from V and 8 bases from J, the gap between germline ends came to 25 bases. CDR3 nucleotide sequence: TGTGCCATCAGGAGATCCCAGGGGAGGGCTGGTGGGGAAAAACTGTTTTTT. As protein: CAIRRSQGRAGGEKLFF.

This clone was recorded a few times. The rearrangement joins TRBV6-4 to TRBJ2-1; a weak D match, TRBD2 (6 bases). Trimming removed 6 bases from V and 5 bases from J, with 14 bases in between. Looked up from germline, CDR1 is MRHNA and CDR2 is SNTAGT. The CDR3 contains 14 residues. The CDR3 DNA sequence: TGTGCCAGCAGCACCGGGACTGAAAACAATGAGCAGTTCTTC. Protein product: CASSTGTENNEQFF.

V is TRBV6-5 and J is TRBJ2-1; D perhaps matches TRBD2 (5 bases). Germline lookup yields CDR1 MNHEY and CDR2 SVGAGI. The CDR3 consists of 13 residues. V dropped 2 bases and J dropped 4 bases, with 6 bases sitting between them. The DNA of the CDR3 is TGTGCCAGCAGTTACGGGAGATACAATGAGCAGTTCTTC. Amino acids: CASSYGRYNEQFF.

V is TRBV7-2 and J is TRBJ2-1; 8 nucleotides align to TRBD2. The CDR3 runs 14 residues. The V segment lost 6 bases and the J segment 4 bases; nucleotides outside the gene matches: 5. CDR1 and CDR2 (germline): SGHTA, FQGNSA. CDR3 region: CASRLPGGYNEQFF. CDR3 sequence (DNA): TGTGCCAGCAGGTTGCCGGGAGGGTACAATGAGCAGTTCTTC.

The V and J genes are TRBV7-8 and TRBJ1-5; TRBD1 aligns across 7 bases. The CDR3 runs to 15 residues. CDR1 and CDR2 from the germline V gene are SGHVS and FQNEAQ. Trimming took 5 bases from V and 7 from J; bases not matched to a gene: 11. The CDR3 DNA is TGTGCCAGCAGCACAGGGGAGATTTATCCCCAGCCCCAGCATTTT. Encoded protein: CASSTGEIYPQPQHF.

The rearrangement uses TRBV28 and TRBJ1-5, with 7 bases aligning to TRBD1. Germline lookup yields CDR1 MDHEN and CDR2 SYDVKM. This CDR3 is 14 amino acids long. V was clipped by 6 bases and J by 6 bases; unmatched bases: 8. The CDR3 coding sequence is TGTGCCAGCAGCTCAGGGGGACCAGGTCAGCCCCAGCATTTT. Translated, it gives CASSSGGPGQPQHF.

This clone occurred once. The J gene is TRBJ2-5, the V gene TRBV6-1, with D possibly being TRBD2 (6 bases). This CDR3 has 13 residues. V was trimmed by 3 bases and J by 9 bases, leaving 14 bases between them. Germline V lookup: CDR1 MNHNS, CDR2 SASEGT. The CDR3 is CASSEAERRAQYF. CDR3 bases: TGTGCCAGCAGTGAGGCGGAGCGGAGGGCCCAGTACTTC.

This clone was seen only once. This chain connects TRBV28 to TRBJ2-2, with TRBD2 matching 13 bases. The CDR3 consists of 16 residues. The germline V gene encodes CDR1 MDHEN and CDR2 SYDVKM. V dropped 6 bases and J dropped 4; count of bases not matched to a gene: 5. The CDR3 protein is CASSLGLAGATGELFF. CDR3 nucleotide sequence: TGTGCCAGCAGCCTTGGACTAGCGGGAGCCACCGGGGAGCTGTTTTTT. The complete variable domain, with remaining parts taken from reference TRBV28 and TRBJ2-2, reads DVKVTQSSRYLVKRTGEKVFLECVQDMDHENMFWYRQDPGLGLRLIYFSYDVKMKEKGDIPEGYSVSREKKERFSLILESASTNQTSMYLCASSLGLAGATGELFFGEGSRLTVL.

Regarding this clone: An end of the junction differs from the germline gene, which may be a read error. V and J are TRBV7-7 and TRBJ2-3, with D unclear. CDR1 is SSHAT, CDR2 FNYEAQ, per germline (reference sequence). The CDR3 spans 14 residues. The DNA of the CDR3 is TGTGCTAGCAGCTTAGGGCTTGGCACAGATACGCAGTATTTT. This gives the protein CASSLGLGTDTQYF.

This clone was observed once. This CDR3 reads CASSLGAGVTYEQYF. The DNA of the CDR3 is TGTGCCAGCAGCTTAGGGGCGGGGGTTACCTACGAGCAGTACTTC. The chain employs TRBV7-9 and TRBJ2-7; 7 bases match TRBD2. In germline, CDR1 is SEHNR, CDR2 FQNEAQ (reference sequence). J lost 2 bases, V lost 1 base, and 5 bases had no gene match. The length of the CDR3 is 15 residues.